The T cell receptor beta chain under discussion was sequenced for a study of blood T cell repertoires in COVID-19. The V gene end was trimmed by 0 bases and the J gene end by 8 bases; junction bases not matched to a gene: 10. The germline V gene encodes CDR1 SGHRS and CDR2 YFSETQ. The CDR3 sequence is 16 residues long. The table came from immunoSEQ multiplex PCR; TCRdb's copy has only in-frame clones and leaves some out. The top ten clones hold 1.5% to 2% of a sample with almost 250,000 clones, about nine tenths of them seen once. The specimen sequenced was peripheral blood. This clonotype originated in a woman aged 60 to 75 who had recovered from COVID-19. The chain employs TRBV5-1 and TRBJ1-4, with 7 bases that match TRBD1. The DNA of the CDR3 is TGCGCCAGCAGCTTGGGACAGGGACGAAGATGGGAAAAACTGTTTTTT. Encoded protein: CASSLGQGRRWEKLFF.